The 17 T cell receptor beta chains below come from one sample, sequenced in a study of cytomegalovirus exposure and HLA in healthy donors. The PCR was carried out with 60 Vbeta primers and 13 Jbeta primers. Assay used: immunoSEQ multiplex PCR; TCRdb lists only in-frame clones, some missing. The sample shows some 130,000 clones, about 80% of them seen only once. Sequenced: PBMCs. These receptors were collected from a boy under 10 years old in good health and CMV-seronegative.

The chain is built from TRBV28 and TRBJ1-2, with a weak D call TRBD1 (5 bases). The CDR3 runs to 13 residues. Germline V CDR1 and CDR2: MDHEN, SYDVKM. Trimming cost V 4 bases and J 4 bases, with 10 bases left between them. Written as DNA, the CDR3 is TGTGCCAGCAGTTCGGGGGATTTCTATGGCTACACCTTC. Amino acids: CASSSGDFYGYTF.

This chain uses TRBV5-1 with TRBJ2-1; 7 bases agree with TRBD2. The CDR3 totals 18 residues. With V trimmed by 4 bases and J by 0 bases, 13 bases remained unmatched. Germline lookup yields CDR1 SGHRS and CDR2 YFSETQ. The CDR3 sequence is CASSPEGYGEGSYNEQFF. In DNA, the CDR3 is TGCGCCAGCAGCCCTGAGGGGTATGGGGAGGGCTCCTACAATGAGCAGTTCTTC. Full variable domain (rest looked up from reference TRBV5-1 and TRBJ2-1): KAGVTQTPRYLIKTRGQQVTLSCSPISGHRSVSWYQQTPGQGLQFLFEYFSETQRNKGNFPGRFSGRQFSNSRSEMNVSTLELGDSALYLCASSPEGYGEGSYNEQFFGPGTRLTVL.

The rearrangement joins TRBV5-1 to TRBJ2-7, with TRBD1 identical over 7 bases. V was clipped by 0 bases and J by 5 bases; unmatched bases: 8. Germline lookup yields CDR1 SGHRS and CDR2 YFSETQ. This CDR3 comprises 15 residues. CDR3: CASSLGVPTGNEQYF. The CDR3 DNA reads as TGCGCCAGCAGCTTGGGGGTCCCGACAGGGAACGAGCAGTACTTC. Together with reference TRBV5-1 and TRBJ2-7, the CDR3 gives the full variable domain: KAGVTQTPRYLIKTRGQQVTLSCSPISGHRSVSWYQQTPGQGLQFLFEYFSETQRNKGNFPGRFSGRQFSNSRSEMNVSTLELGDSALYLCASSLGVPTGNEQYFGPGTRLTVT.

The rearrangement uses TRBV4-3 and TRBJ1-2; D not resolved. The CDR3 consists of 15 residues. Trimming stripped 0 bases from V and 4 bases from J, with 12 bases between. Per germline, CDR1 LGHNA and CDR2 YSLEER. CDR3 amino acids: CASSQDNSHSYGYTF. The DNA for the CDR3 is TGCGCCAGCAGCCAAGATAACAGTCATAGCTATGGCTACACCTTC.

In this sample, this clone turned up a few times. V and J are TRBV7-9 and TRBJ2-7; TRBD1 or TRBD2 may be the D gene (5 bases each). This CDR3 contains 12 residues. The germline CDR1 and CDR2 sequences are SEHNR and FQNEAQ (reference sequence). The germline V and J ends were trimmed by 1 base and 7 bases, with 8 bases remaining between them. CDR3 nucleotides: TGTGCCAGCAGCTTAGGGGGCGGGGAGCAGTACGTC. Residues: CASSLGGGEQYV.

This clone was counted a few times. The chain employs TRBV5-4 and TRBJ2-7; the match to TRBD2 covers 7 bases. Germline CDR1 is SGHNT and CDR2 is YYREEE (reference sequence). The CDR3 contains 13 residues. V trimming: 7 bases; J trimming: 3 bases; junction bases outside the gene matches: 7. CDR3 in DNA: TGTGCCAGCGGCCGTGGCGGGAGCTACGAGCAGTACTTC. Protein sequence: CASGRGGSYEQYF.

In this sample, this clone turned up once. This chain joins TRBV6-5 and TRBJ1-3; D remains unclear. Germline lookup yields CDR1 MNHEY and CDR2 SVGAGI. This CDR3 contains 15 residues. V was shortened by 10 bases and J by 2 bases, with 18 bases between the two germline ends. Here the CDR3 DNA reads TGTGCCACCGCCTTTGGAGAGGCCCCTGGAAACACCATATATTTT. Encoded protein: CATAFGEAPGNTIYF.

The CDR3 nucleotides are TGTGCCAGCAGCTTAGTTCCGACAGGGGGCTACACTGAAGCTTTCTTT. Its translation is CASSLVPTGGYTEAFF. V gene TRBV9 combines with J gene TRBJ1-1; 10 bases fit TRBD1. CDR3 size: 16 residues. Per the germline V gene, CDR1 is SGDLS and CDR2 is YYNGEE. J was trimmed by 3 bases and V by 4 bases; bases with no gene match: 9.

The rearrangement uses TRBV11-2 and TRBJ2-1; tentative D call: TRBD2 (5 bases). CDR3 length: 15 amino acids. V was shortened by 2 bases and J by 6 bases, with 14 bases between the two germline ends. CDR1 and CDR2 from the germline V gene are SGHAT and FQNNGV. For the CDR3, the DNA is TGTGCCAGCAGCTTAAGCGGTGGCTATCGCAATGAGCAGTTCTTC. Encoded protein: CASSLSGGYRNEQFF.

The gene calls are TRBV27 and TRBJ2-1; TRBD2 matches at 8 bases. V lost 3 bases to trimming and J lost 0 bases; unmatched junction nucleotides: 1. Looked up from germline, CDR1 is MNHEY and CDR2 is SMNVEV (reference sequence). The CDR3 has 15 residues. The DNA of the CDR3 is TGTGCCAGCAGTTTGAGCGGGAGCTCCTACAATGAGCAGTTCTTC. Translated, it gives CASSLSGSSYNEQFF.

The rearrangement links TRBV27 to TRBJ1-1; D perhaps matches TRBD1 (5 bases). CDR3 length: 14 residues. CDR1 and CDR2 from the germline V gene are MNHEY and SMNVEV (reference sequence). Trimming took off 5 bases at V and 0 bases at J, with 10 bases between the two ends. The CDR3: CASSRRGVNTEAFF. Here the CDR3 DNA reads TGTGCCAGCAGTCGGAGGGGCGTGAACACTGAAGCTTTCTTT.

The gene calls are TRBV11-2 and TRBJ1-5; D is uncertain. The V gene's germline CDR1 is SGHAT and CDR2 FQNNGV. This CDR3 region has 16 residues. Trimming pared 6 bases from V and 1 base from J, leaving 16 bases between. CDR3 region: CASRIPGRGSNQPQHF. In nucleotides, the CDR3 is TGTGCCAGCAGAATTCCGGGGAGAGGGAGCAATCAGCCCCAGCATTTT.

The chain joins TRBV7-3 to TRBJ2-3; 8 bases map to TRBD1. Germline V lookup: CDR1 SGHTA, CDR2 FQGTGA. This CDR3 has 14 residues. Unmatched junction bases numbered 8, after V lost 8 bases and J lost 4 bases. The CDR3 DNA reads TGTGCCAGCGCCATGGGGACAGGTCCAGATACGCAGTATTTT. Amino acid sequence: CASAMGTGPDTQYF. The whole variable domain, filled in from reference TRBV7-3 and TRBJ2-3, reads GAGVSQTPSNKVTEKGKYVELRCDPISGHTALYWYRQSLGQGPEFLIYFQGTGAADDSGLPNDRFFAVRPEGSVSTLKIQRTERGDSAVYLCASAMGTGPDTQYFGPGTRLTVL.

V and J are TRBV7-2 and TRBJ2-3; no clear D gene. This CDR3 contains 14 residues. Germline lookup yields CDR1 SGHTA and CDR2 FQGNSA. Trimming shortened V by 5 bases and J by 5 bases, and 14 bases separated the two germline ends. Here the CDR3 DNA reads TGTGCCAGCAGCATAAGCGTCCTGGAAGATACGCAGTATTTT. Protein: CASSISVLEDTQYF. The full variable domain, rest sourced from reference TRBV7-2 and TRBJ2-3, is GAGVSQSPSNKVTEKGKDVELRCDPISGHTALYWYRQSLGQGLEFLIYFQGNSAPDKSGLPSDRFSAERTGGSVSTLTIQRTQQEDSAVYLCASSISVLEDTQYFGPGTRLTVL.

The V and J genes are TRBV7-2 and TRBJ2-3; 10 bases are a match to TRBD2. V was pared by 5 bases and J by 4 bases, with 9 bases of the junction left unmatched. The germline CDR1 and CDR2 sequences are SGHTA and FQGNSA. The CDR3 sequence is 16 residues long. The CDR3 coding sequence is TGTGCCAGCAGCCTCCAGCGGGGGGGCCAATCAGATACGCAGTATTTT. Translation: CASSLQRGGQSDTQYF.

This clone was recorded a few times. The rearrangement links TRBV18 to TRBJ1-2; D ambiguous. The CDR3 has 16 amino acids. With 3 bases removed from V and 0 bases from J, the gap between germline ends came to 14 bases. CDR1 is KGHSH, CDR2 LQKENI, per germline. The CDR3 sequence: CASSPGVVSANYGYTF. CDR3 nucleotide sequence: TGTGCCAGCTCACCCGGAGTCGTCTCCGCTAACTATGGCTACACCTTC.

The chain carries TRBV19 and TRBJ1-2, with D tentatively TRBD1 (5 bases). CDR1 LNHDA and CDR2 SQIVND come from the germline V gene (reference sequence). The CDR3 extends over 13 amino acids. Trimming took off 5 bases at V and 3 bases at J, with 10 bases between the two ends. In DNA form, the CDR3 reads TGTGCCAGTAGTTCATCAGGGTACTATGGCTACACCTTC. Protein product: CASSSSGYYGYTF. Full variable domain (missing parts from reference TRBV19 and TRBJ1-2): DGGITQSPKYLFRKEGQNVTLSCEQNLNHDAMYWYRQDPGQGLRLIYYSQIVNDFQKGDIAEGYSVSREKKESFPLTVTSAQKNPTAFYLCASSSSGYYGYTFGSGTRLTVV.